This T cell receptor beta chain is drawn from a study of PD-L1 blockade in urothelial cancer. In the study overall: Males with bladder-origin urothelial cancer made up about 90% of the 29 patients. Typically, measured as a median, blood samples had 140,000 or so T cells. Analyses used blood from 3 weeks (second dose) and 6 weeks after treatment start.

Germline V gives CDR1 SNHLY, CDR2 FYNNEI. V shed 5 bases, J shed 6 bases, and the junction held 5 bases outside the gene matches. The CDR3 is made up of 13 amino acids. Time point denoted: peripheral blood 6 weeks after treatment start. Patients were diagnosed with urothelial carcinoma, either locally advanced or metastatic. Using immunoSEQ multiplex PCR, the repertoire was profiled, and TCRdb retains in-frame clones only, with some absent. The data show 100,000 to 150,000 clones, about 82% seen once. The receptor's source is a man aged 50-59 years with urothelial cancer. The chain carries TRBV2 and TRBJ2-7; 9 nucleotides align to TRBD1. The sequencing used PBMCs, collected around atezolizumab (anti-PD-L1) treatment. Here the CDR3 reads CASSRTGEGEQYF. The CDR3 DNA sequence: TGTGCCAGCAGTAGGACAGGGGAAGGCGAGCAGTACTTC.